This T cell receptor (beta chain) came from a study of blood T cell repertoires in COVID-19. V trimming: 2 bases; J trimming: 7 bases; junction bases outside the gene matches: 11. CDR1 is SGHTA and CDR2 is FQGNSA in the germline V gene. This CDR3 is built from 17 residues. The repertoire was sequenced with immunoSEQ multiplex PCR; TCRdb's copy has only in-frame clones and lacks some. The repertoire includes some 100,000 clones, more than 75% of them detected once, and more than 9% sits in the top ten. The receptor was derived from a woman aged 25-40 years with acute or convalescent COVID-19. The rearrangement uses TRBV7-2 and TRBJ1-4; TRBD1 aligns across 9 bases. The material sequenced was peripheral blood. The CDR3 DNA reads TGTGCCAGCAGCTTACAAACAGGGGGCGCCCCAAGTGAAAAACTGTTTTTT. Residues: CASSLQTGGAPSEKLFF.